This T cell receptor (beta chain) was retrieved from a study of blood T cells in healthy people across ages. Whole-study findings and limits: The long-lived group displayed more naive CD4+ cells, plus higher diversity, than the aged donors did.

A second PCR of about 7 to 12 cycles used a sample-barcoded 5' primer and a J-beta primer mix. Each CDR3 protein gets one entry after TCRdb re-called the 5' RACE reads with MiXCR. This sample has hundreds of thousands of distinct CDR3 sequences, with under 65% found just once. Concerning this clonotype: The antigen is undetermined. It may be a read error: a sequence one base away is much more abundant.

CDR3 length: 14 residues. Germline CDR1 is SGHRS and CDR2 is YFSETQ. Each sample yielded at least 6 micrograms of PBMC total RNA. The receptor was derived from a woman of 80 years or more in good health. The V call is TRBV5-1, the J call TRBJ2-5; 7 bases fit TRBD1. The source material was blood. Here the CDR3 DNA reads TGCGTCAGCAGCCAGCTGACAGGGCAAGAGACCCAGTACTTC. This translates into CVSSQLTGQETQYF.